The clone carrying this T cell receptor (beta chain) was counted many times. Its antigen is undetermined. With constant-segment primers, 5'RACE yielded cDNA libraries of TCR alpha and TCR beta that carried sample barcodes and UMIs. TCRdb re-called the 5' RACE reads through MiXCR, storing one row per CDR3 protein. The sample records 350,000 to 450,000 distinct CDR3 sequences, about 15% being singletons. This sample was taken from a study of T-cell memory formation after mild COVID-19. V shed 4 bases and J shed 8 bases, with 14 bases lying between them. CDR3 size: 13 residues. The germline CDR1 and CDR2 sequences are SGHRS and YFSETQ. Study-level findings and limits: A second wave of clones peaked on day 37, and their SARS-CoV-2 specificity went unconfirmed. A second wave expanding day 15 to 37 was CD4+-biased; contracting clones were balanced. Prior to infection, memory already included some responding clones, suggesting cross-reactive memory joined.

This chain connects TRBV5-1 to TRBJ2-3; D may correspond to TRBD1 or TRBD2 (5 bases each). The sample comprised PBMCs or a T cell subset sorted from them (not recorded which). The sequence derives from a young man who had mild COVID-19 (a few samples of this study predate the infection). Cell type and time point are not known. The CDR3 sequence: CASSPGPAGTQYF. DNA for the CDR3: TGCGCCAGCAGCCCGGGACCTGCCGGTACGCAGTATTTT.